The 10 T cell receptor beta chains presented below share a single source sample, sequenced in a study of graft-versus-host responses after intestinal transplantation. For these TCRs, the target antigens are not known. Profiled with immunoSEQ multiplex PCR; TCRdb holds only in-frame clones, not every one. This table holds 60,000 to 90,000 clones, 90% found once. This specimen consisted of unstimulated CD8+ T cells sorted from spleen or lymph node cells, obtained before intestinal transplant. The source of these receptors is a human donor who received an intestinal transplant.

V is TRBV23-1 and J is TRBJ1-1; D gene unclear. TRBV23-1 is placed among ORFs of uncertain function. The V end was cut by 2 bases, the J end by 1 base, with 5 bases between. This CDR3 has 13 residues. The CDR3 DNA sequence: TGCGCCAGCAGTCAAGAGGGGAACACTGAAGCTTTCTTT. The encoded protein is CASSQEGNTEAFF.

The V gene is TRBV5-6, the J gene TRBJ1-2, with a weak D call TRBD1 (6 bases). CDR1 is SGHDT, CDR2 YYEEEE, per germline. The germline V and J ends were trimmed by 4 bases and 4 bases, with 20 bases remaining between them. The length of the CDR3 is 16 residues. CDR3: CASSPGGRTVPYGYTF. In nucleotides, the CDR3 is TGTGCCAGCAGCCCAGGAGGTAGGACAGTACCCTATGGCTACACCTTC.

The genes are TRBV4-1 and TRBJ1-5; 9 nucleotides agree with TRBD1. Germline lookup yields CDR1 MGHRA and CDR2 YSYEKL. CDR3 length: 15 residues. The J segment lost 7 bases and the V segment lost 1 base, leaving 5 bases of the junction unmatched. The chain's CDR3 is CASSQGGTGRQPQHF. The CDR3 region has the DNA TGCGCCAGCAGCCAAGGAGGGACAGGGAGACAGCCCCAGCATTTT.

V usage is TRBV19 and J usage is TRBJ1-4, with 9 bases lining up with TRBD1. The CDR3 loop spans 15 amino acids. The V gene end was trimmed by 4 bases and the J gene end by 5 bases; junction bases not matched to a gene: 5. Germline-derived CDR1 and CDR2 are LNHDA and SQIVND (reference sequence). The CDR3 DNA is TGTGCCAGTAGTACACAGGGGGCGCCCAATGAAAAACTGTTTTTT. Translation: CASSTQGAPNEKLFF. Looking up the rest from reference TRBV19 and TRBJ1-4 gives the full variable domain: DGGITQSPKYLFRKEGQNVTLSCEQNLNHDAMYWYRQDPGQGLRLIYYSQIVNDFQKGDIAEGYSVSREKKESFPLTVTSAQKNPTAFYLCASSTQGAPNEKLFFGSGTQLSVL.

This clone was seen more than once but under ten times. This chain uses TRBV5-6 with TRBJ1-6, with TRBD1 identical over 7 bases. This CDR3 is 16 amino acids long. The germline V gene has CDR1 SGHDT and CDR2 YYEEEE. The junction had 3 bases not matched to a gene; V was cut back by 0 bases and J by 3 bases. CDR3 protein: CASSLGGQFYNSPLHF. CDR3 nucleotides: TGTGCCAGCAGCTTGGGGGGACAGTTCTATAATTCACCCCTCCACTTT.

In this sample, this clone turned up once. This sequence joins TRBV5-1 and TRBJ2-7, with D uncertain. Germline CDR1 and CDR2: SGHRS and YFSETQ. The V end lost 5 bases, the J end lost 3 bases, and 12 bases lay between the germline ends. The CDR3 runs to 13 residues. The CDR3 here is CASSQAVGYEQYF. The CDR3 DNA is TGCGCCAGCAGTCAAGCCGTCGGCTACGAGCAGTACTTC.

The V and J genes are TRBV13 and TRBJ2-7; the D gene is possibly TRBD1 (6 bases). This CDR3 contains 13 residues. Germline CDR1 is PRHDT and CDR2 is FYEKMQ (reference sequence). The V and J ends lost 5 bases and 2 bases respectively, with 10 bases between them. CDR3 sequence (DNA): TGTGCCAGCAGCCCCCAGGGGACCTACGAGCAGTACTTC. Amino acids: CASSPQGTYEQYF.

The chain uses TRBV11-3 and TRBJ2-7, with D maybe TRBD2 (6 bases). The CDR3 is 20 residues long. Trimming stripped 4 bases from V and 3 bases from J, with 31 bases between. Germline CDR1 reads SGHNT; CDR2 reads YENEEA. CDR3 protein: CASSYSQGRPVATFFYEQYF. As DNA, the CDR3 is TGTGCCAGCAGCTACTCCCAAGGGAGGCCGGTAGCGACATTTTTCTACGAGCAGTACTTC. Full variable domain (outside the CDR3, taken from reference TRBV11-3 and TRBJ2-7): EAGVVQSPRYKIIEKKQPVAFWCNPISGHNTLYWYLQNLGQGPELLIRYENEEAVDDSQLPKDRFSAERLKGVDSTLKIQPAELGDSAVYLCASSYSQGRPVATFFYEQYFGPGTRLTVT.

The chain uses TRBV5-4 and TRBJ1-2; TRBD1 aligns across 7 bases. The CDR3 has 13 residues. Per germline, CDR1 SGHNT and CDR2 YYREEE (reference sequence). With 0 bases clipped from V and 7 bases from J, the junction kept 3 bases outside the gene matches. The CDR3: CASSLEGAPGYTF. Here the CDR3 DNA reads TGTGCCAGCAGCTTGGAGGGGGCGCCTGGCTACACCTTC.

This chain connects TRBV7-3 to TRBJ2-5; TRBD1 matches 10 bases. CDR1 and CDR2 from the germline V gene are SGHTA and FQGTGA. There are 15 residues in the CDR3. With V trimmed by 5 bases and J by 5 bases, 8 bases remained unmatched. CDR3 loop: CASSPGQGFGETQYF. For the CDR3, the DNA is TGTGCCAGCAGCCCGGGACAGGGGTTTGGTGAGACCCAGTACTTC.